This record concerns one T cell receptor (beta chain) sequence. The target antigen is unknown. This entry is derived from a study of cytomegalovirus exposure and HLA in healthy donors. General study results and limits: When a later analysis compared HLA-associated TCR beta chains with equally common others, the HLA-associated chains turned out to be more clonally expanded and to have lower generation probabilities. For cytomegalovirus status, the classifier reportedly gave diagnoses with high specificity and sensitivity. For TCR beta chains, V- and J-gene trimming was later linked to a missense DCLRE1C variant.

The CDR3 is 13 amino acids. V was clipped by 7 bases and J by 1 base, with 11 bases between them. Per the germline V gene, CDR1 is MNHEY and CDR2 is SMNVEV (reference sequence). PCR primers comprised 60 Vbeta and 13 Jbeta primers. As originally analysed: Around 11 million of around 85 million unique TCR beta chains were shared, per a later count. Assay used: immunoSEQ multiplex PCR; TCRdb lists only in-frame clones, some missing. The V and J calls and clone size come from that table; D and trimming were worked out from the DNA. The sample contains 200,000 or so clones, roughly 80% of which appear only once.

This sequence originates from a man aged 50 or older in good health and CMV-seronegative. The sample consisted of PBMCs. The chain links TRBV27 to TRBJ2-7, with D possibly being TRBD2 (7 bases). The CDR3 sequence: CASKGGQSYEQYF. As DNA, the CDR3 is TGTGCCAGCAAGGGGGGGCAATCCTACGAGCAGTACTTC.